The clone carrying this T cell receptor (beta chain) came up many times. The antigen is not known. This sample is part of a study of post-analysis software for immune sequencing data. Study-wide context: Included courses were relapsing-remitting and secondary progressive multiple sclerosis; progressive-relapsing multiple sclerosis was also included.

Study findings and constraints: The F measure placed samples prepared in the same batch into strongly shared clusters.

cDNA libraries of TCR beta carried unique molecular identifiers. A population of roughly 0.85 to 11 million T cells gave rise to roughly 0.5 million cDNA molecules. TCRdb called the PCR reads again in MiXCR, with one record for every CDR3 protein. This table has fewer than 900,000 distinct CDR3 sequences, roughly 50% appearing once. The clonotype comes from a girl aged 10-17 years with multiple sclerosis. Source material: blood.

CDR3 sequence: CASSLGQAGGSSTDTQYF. In DNA form, the CDR3 reads TGTGCCAGCAGCTTAGGGCAGGCAGGGGGGTCTAGCACAGATACGCAGTATTTT. The chain carries TRBV7-2 and TRBJ2-3; perhaps TRBD1 as D (7 bases). CDR1 is SGHTA and CDR2 is FQGNSA in the germline V gene. The CDR3 is made up of 18 amino acids. Trimming pared 1 base from V and 0 bases from J, leaving 17 bases between.